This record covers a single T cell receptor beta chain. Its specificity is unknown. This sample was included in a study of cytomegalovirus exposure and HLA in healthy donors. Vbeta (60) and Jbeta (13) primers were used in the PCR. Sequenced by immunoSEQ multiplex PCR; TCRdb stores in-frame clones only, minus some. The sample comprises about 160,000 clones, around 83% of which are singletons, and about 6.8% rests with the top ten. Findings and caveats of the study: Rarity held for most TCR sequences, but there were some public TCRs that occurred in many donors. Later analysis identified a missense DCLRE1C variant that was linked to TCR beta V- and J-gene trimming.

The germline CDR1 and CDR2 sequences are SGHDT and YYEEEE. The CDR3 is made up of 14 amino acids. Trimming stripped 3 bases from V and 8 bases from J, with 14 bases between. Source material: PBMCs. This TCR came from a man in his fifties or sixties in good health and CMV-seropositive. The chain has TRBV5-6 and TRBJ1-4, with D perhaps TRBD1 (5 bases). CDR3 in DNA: TGTGCCAGCAGCTCCACCAGGGAGGGGGAAAAACTGTTTTTT. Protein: CASSSTREGEKLFF.